The rows below give T cell receptor beta chains drawn from one sample of a study of T cell repertoires in cytomegalovirus infection. No cognate antigen is known for these TCRs. TCRdb processed the reads anew with MiXCR; each CDR3 protein has one entry. The sample yields about 830,000 distinct CDR3 sequences, over 25% seen once. The sample was cultured CD8+ T cells from PBMCs, taken from culture after CMV antigen stimulation. The receptors come from a human donor in good health (CMV status not recorded). Some clones in this sample may be carry-over from other donors' samples. Both conserved end residues are part of each CDR3. The D gene is left open where the match is weak. Some rows mark clone size as missing; the rest say once, few, many or name a class of expanded clone.

D	V	size	J	DNA	CDR3
TRBD1	TRBV19	.	TRBJ2-3	TGTGCCAGTACCGACAGGGGTTTAGCGGATACGCAGTATTTT	CASTDRGLADTQYF
TRBD1	TRBV4-1	.	TRBJ2-1	TGCGCCAGCAGCCTCGGACAGGGGGGCATTGAGCAGTTCTTC	CASSLGQGGIEQFF
.	TRBV10-1	.	TRBJ2-5	TGCGCCAGCAGTGAGTCGCGATTCGGCCTTCCGAAGTACTTC	CASSESRFGLPKYF
.	TRBV7-9	.	TRBJ2-2	TGTGCCAGCAGCTTATCTGGCGGGGACACCGGGGAGCTGTTTTTT	CASSLSGGDTGELFF
TRBD1	TRBV12-3/TRBV12-4	few	TRBJ1-3	TGTGCCAGCAGTTATCGGACAGGGGTCCGCCCTGGAAACACCATATATTTT	CASSYRTGVRPGNTIYF
TRBD1	TRBV27	few	TRBJ1-2	TGTGCCAGCAGTAATATTGGACAGGGGAATGGCTACACCTTC	CASSNIGQGNGYTF
.	TRBV18	.	TRBJ1-1	TGTGCCAGCTCACCGTCCCCCGAGGTCCATCTTGAAGCTTTCTTT	CASSPSPEVHLEAFF
.	TRBV12-3/TRBV12-4	few	TRBJ1-1	TGTGCCAGCATCATAGGGGGGGGTAACACTGAAGCTTTCTTT	CASIIGGGNTEAFF
TRBD1	TRBV4-2	.	TRBJ2-3	TGTGCCAGCAGCCAAGAGGACAGGCGCACAGATACGCAGTATTTT	CASSQEDRRTDTQYF
TRBD2	TRBV28	.	TRBJ2-1	TGTGCCAGCACCCCCGGGAGACTAGCGGGCCTATCCTACAATGAGCAGTTCTTC	CASTPGRLAGLSYNEQFF
TRBD1	TRBV19	.	TRBJ1-5	TGTGCCAGTACCGCGGGACAGGGGTTCTATAGCAATCAGCCCCAGCATTTT	CASTAGQGFYSNQPQHF
TRBD1	TRBV7-9	many	TRBJ1-2	TGTGCCAGCAGCTCGGGACAGGGGAACTATGGCTACACCTTC	CASSSGQGNYGYTF
.	TRBV7-9	.	TRBJ1-2	TGTGCCAGCAGCTTACTAGGACATTCAGACTATGGCTACACCTTC	CASSLLGHSDYGYTF
.	TRBV11-1	once	TRBJ1-1	TGTGCCAGCAGCTTAGCTGGCAGGGATCGGACTGAAGCTTTCTTT	CASSLAGRDRTEAFF
.	TRBV19	.	TRBJ1-6	TGTGCCAGTAGTATCGGTGCGCGTCCCCTCCACTTT	CASSIGARPLHF
.	TRBV2	.	TRBJ2-6	TGTGCCAGCAACCCAGGAGTTCTCTCTGGGGCCAACGTCCTGACTTTC	CASNPGVLSGANVLTF
.	TRBV12-3/TRBV12-4	few	TRBJ1-3	TGTGCCAGCACCTCCCCCGGGGGCTCTGGAAACACCATATATTTT	CASTSPGGSGNTIYF
.	TRBV6-5	.	TRBJ2-7	TGTGCCAGCAGTTACGGGGATCACCCTGTGGACGAGCAGTACTTC	CASSYGDHPVDEQYF
TRBD1	TRBV12-3/TRBV12-4	few	TRBJ2-1	TGTGCCAGCACCCTTGGGACAGCCGAGCAGTTCTTC	CASTLGTAEQFF
.	TRBV20-1	.	TRBJ2-5	TGCAGTGCTAGAGATCCCGGGTCTTGGAAGACCCAGTACTTC	CSARDPGSWKTQYF
.	TRBV14	few	TRBJ1-2	TGTGCCAGCAGCCCTGGGGGACGGTCCAACTATGGCTACACCTTC	CASSPGGRSNYGYTF
.	TRBV19	once	TRBJ1-1	TGTGCCAGTAGTATGATGTACATGATGAACACTGAAGCTTTCTTT	CASSMMYMMNTEAFF
TRBD1	TRBV2	.	TRBJ1-2	TGTGCCAGCTCACCGGGACAGGGATTTTGGGGCTACACCTTC	CASSPGQGFWGYTF
.	TRBV7-6	many	TRBJ2-1	TGTGCCAGCAGCCGGGGGATAGCGGAGGCCTACAATGAGCAGTTCTTC	CASSRGIAEAYNEQFF
.	TRBV27	few	TRBJ1-4	TGTGCCAGCAGTATCCGCGGGGCGGGATCTGAAAAACTGTTTTTT	CASSIRGAGSEKLFF
.	TRBV7-9	many	TRBJ1-5	TGTGCCAGCAGCTTGGCAGATAGCAATCAGCCCCAGCATTTT	CASSLADSNQPQHF
.	TRBV7-9	few	TRBJ1-4	TGTGCCAGCAGCCCATCAGGGTCCCCGTCTCATGAAAAACTGTTTTTT	CASSPSGSPSHEKLFF
.	TRBV4-1	.	TRBJ2-7	TGCGCCAGCAGCCCACTGACAGGAGGGTACGAGCAGTACTTC	CASSPLTGGYEQYF
TRBD1	TRBV5-1	.	TRBJ2-1	TGCGCCAGCAGCACGGGACAGCTTAACAATGAGCAGTTCTTC	CASSTGQLNNEQFF
.	TRBV12-3/TRBV12-4	few	TRBJ2-4	TGTGCCAGCAGTTGGAACTCTCTAGCCAAAAACATTCAGTACTTC	CASSWNSLAKNIQYF
TRBD2	TRBV7-9	few	TRBJ2-1	TGTGCCAGCAGTCACGGGACTAGCGATGAGCAGTTCTTC	CASSHGTSDEQFF
.	TRBV6-1	few	TRBJ1-4	TGTGCCAGCCGCACCGGAACTGAAAAACTGTTTTTT	CASRTGTEKLFF
TRBD1	TRBV10-3	few	TRBJ2-7	TGTGCCATCAGTGAAGGGGACAGCATCCTAAACTACGAGCAGTACTTC	CAISEGDSILNYEQYF